A single T cell receptor (beta chain) is shown here with its context. Its antigen is undetermined. For every sample, around 9.6 x 10^4 TCR templates were assayed. Some clones are missing from TCRdb's copy, which holds only in-frame ones; the method was immunoSEQ multiplex PCR. This table holds tens of thousands of clones, roughly 93% found once. V was pared by 5 bases and J by 0 bases, with 10 bases between. This CDR3 spans 15 amino acids. The germline V gene has CDR1 SEHNR and CDR2 FQNEAQ (reference sequence). This entry is derived from a study of siplizumab effects on memory and regulatory T cells. Overall study findings and caveats: A major contribution to the alloresponse seemed to be made by naive T cells, which seemed more diverse than memory cells. An assignable phenotype, naive or memory, was missing from roughly 84-95% of proliferating CD4+ or CD8+ clones. Few alloreactive clones mapped to unstimulated subsets.

The rearrangement links TRBV7-9 to TRBJ1-4; D gene ambiguous. This TCR derives from a human donor in good health. The sample consisted of CD8+ T cells sorted from blood. The DNA for the CDR3 is TGTGCCAGCAGCCTAGTGGGTGCAACTAATGAAAAACTGTTTTTT. This codes for CASSLVGATNEKLFF.